What follows are 7 T cell receptor beta chains derived from one specimen sequenced in a study of blood T cell repertoires in COVID-19. This table comes from immunoSEQ multiplex PCR, and its TCRdb copy is limited to in-frame clones, with some not included. The sample includes 110,000 or so clones, approximately 80% of them seen just once. Sequenced sample: peripheral blood. These receptors were taken from a woman in her seventies with acute or convalescent COVID-19.

The chain joins TRBV28 to TRBJ2-7; maybe TRBD2 (6 bases). Germline CDR1 is MDHEN and CDR2 is SYDVKM. CDR3 size: 13 residues. Deletions cut 3 bases from V and 1 base from J, with 7 bases between. The CDR3: CASSLRGSYEQYF. CDR3 DNA sequence: TGTGCCAGCAGTTTGCGGGGATCCTACGAGCAGTACTTC.

The CDR3 here is CASTLPHSGGAEAFF. CDR3 coding DNA: TGTGCCAGCACTCTCCCCCACTCGGGGGGAGCTGAAGCTTTCTTT. The chain couples TRBV21-1 to TRBJ1-1. TRBV21-1 is a pseudogene locus. The CDR3 totals 15 residues.

This chain connects TRBV12-3 or TRBV12-4 to TRBJ1-1; no reliable D call. CDR3 length: 13 amino acids. The V gene lost 9 bases and the J gene lost 0 bases, with 11 bases spanning the gap. DNA for the CDR3: TGTGCCAGTAGAAATGGGCTGAACACTGAAGCTTTCTTT. The encoded protein is CASRNGLNTEAFF.

This clone was seen a handful of times. The chain has TRBV2 and TRBJ2-7, with D possibly TRBD2 on 5 matching bases. The germline CDR1 and CDR2 sequences are SNHLY and FYNNEI. V was shortened by 3 bases and J by 0 bases, with 12 bases between the two germline ends. The CDR3 runs 15 residues. The CDR3, as DNA: TGTGCCAGCAGTGAGGAGGACCCCCGCTCCTACGAGCAGTACTTC. It is translated as CASSEEDPRSYEQYF. The complete variable domain, with remaining parts taken from reference TRBV2 and TRBJ2-7, reads EPEVTQTPSHQVTQMGQEVILRCVPISNHLYFYWYRQILGQKVEFLVSFYNNEISEKSEIFDDQFSVERPDGSNFTLKIRSTKLEDSAMYFCASSEEDPRSYEQYFGPGTRLTVT.

The gene calls are TRBV5-4 and TRBJ1-2; possible D gene TRBD1, 6 bases. Germline CDR1 is SGHNT and CDR2 is YYREEE (reference sequence). The length of the CDR3 is 15 residues. Trimming stripped 5 bases from V and 5 bases from J, with 19 bases between. The CDR3, as DNA: TGTGCCAGCAGTTCTACAGGGTTGGGGCAATATGGCTACACCTTC. It yields the protein CASSSTGLGQYGYTF.

V and J are TRBV27 and TRBJ1-1, with no clear D. V gave up 7 bases and J gave up 4 bases, with 19 bases separating them. The CDR3 is made up of 15 amino acids. Germline V gives CDR1 MNHEY, CDR2 SMNVEV (reference sequence). This CDR3 reads CASTPRRVLGTEAFF. In DNA form, the CDR3 reads TGTGCCAGCACACCGCGGAGGGTTTTGGGCACTGAAGCTTTCTTT.

The CDR3 reads CASSVVGTLAGEQYF. The CDR3 DNA reads as TGTGCCAGCAGCGTAGTGGGGACACTTGCGGGCGAGCAGTACTTC. The rearrangement links TRBV9 to TRBJ2-7, with D possibly TRBD1 on 6 matching bases. There are 15 residues in the CDR3. CDR1 and CDR2 from the germline V gene are SGDLS and YYNGEE. Trimming cost V 0 bases and J 6 bases, with 16 bases left between them.